What follows are 31 T cell receptor beta chains derived from one specimen sequenced in a study of immune heterogeneity within non-small cell lung tumors. Bulk tumor genomic DNA was the template, and each sample received around 650 ng. Spaced far apart, several biopsies were taken from each primary tumor during surgery. The study enrolled patients with untreated, newly diagnosed non-small cell lung cancer who underwent curative surgery. It was a multiplex PCR that amplified TCR beta CDR3, with 32 V and 13 J primers. TCRdb called the multiplex PCR reads again in MiXCR, with one record for every CDR3 protein. The data show 9,000 to 13,000 distinct CDR3 sequences, roughly 29% seen once. The sequenced material came from lung tumor tissue. The receptors stem from a woman aged 45-60 years with non-small cell lung cancer.

As regards this clonotype: Just one base apart from a much larger clone, this may be a read error. This chain joins TRBV28 and TRBJ2-1, with D tentatively TRBD2 (6 bases). V lost 4 bases to trimming and J lost 3 bases, with 19 bases between them. The CDR3 totals 17 residues. The germline gives CDR1 MDHEN, CDR2 SYDVKM. The CDR3 DNA sequence: TGTGCCAGCAGTTCCCCTTCTAGCTGGGGGGTCTACAATGAGCAGTTCTTC. Its protein product is CASSSPSSWGVYNEQFF. The full variable domain, with the rest looked up from reference TRBV28 and TRBJ2-1, is DVKVTQSSRYLVKRTGEKVFLECVQDMDHENMFWYRQDPGLGLRLIYFSYDVKMKEKGDIPEGYSVSREKKERFSLILESASTNQTSMYLCASSSPSSWGVYNEQFFGPGTRLTVL.

Turning to this clonotype: A clone one base away is much larger, so this may be a read error. V gene TRBV28 combines with J gene TRBJ1-1; TRBD1 aligns across 8 bases. Trimming removed 6 bases from V and 6 bases from J; junction bases left unmatched: 9. CDR1 is MDHEN and CDR2 is SYDVKM in the germline V gene. The CDR3 extends over 14 amino acids. The CDR3, as DNA: TGTGCCAGCAGAAAGGACAGGGCGAGTGCTGAAGCTTTCTTT. It specifies CASRKDRASAEAFF.

By share, this clonotype ranks as medium-sized. This chain links TRBV16 with TRBJ2-7, with 11 bases that match TRBD2. The CDR3 contains 18 residues. Germline V lookup: CDR1 KGHSY, CDR2 FQNENV. The ends lost 4 bases at V and 2 bases at J; junction bases unmatched: 13. CDR3 loop: CASSPSFPGLAVPYEQYF. The CDR3 nucleotides read TGTGCCAGCAGCCCTTCCTTTCCGGGACTAGCGGTTCCCTACGAGCAGTACTTC.

This clonotype showed up many times. This rearrangement joins TRBV2 to TRBJ1-5; tentative D call: TRBD1 (5 bases). CDR3 size: 14 residues. Trimming stripped 5 bases from V and 1 base from J, with 9 bases between. CDR1 and CDR2 (germline): SNHLY, FYNNEI. CDR3 in DNA: TGTGCCAGCAGTCGAGGGACGAGCAATCAGCCCCAGCATTTT. Its protein product is CASSRGTSNQPQHF.

J is TRBJ1-2 and V is TRBV28, with D tentatively TRBD1 (6 bases). There are 13 residues in the CDR3. CDR1 is MDHEN and CDR2 is SYDVKM in the germline V gene. V was trimmed by 8 bases and J by 6 bases, leaving 16 bases between them. The CDR3 coding sequence is TGTGCCAGCGTCCCCGGGGGGCGCGATGGCTACACCTTC. Translation: CASVPGGRDGYTF.

A remark on this clonotype: A read error may be the cause here, since a much bigger clone is one base away. V and J are TRBV4-2 and TRBJ1-1; D might be TRBD1 (5 bases). Germline V CDR1 and CDR2: LGHNA, YNFKEQ. Deletions cut 1 base from V and 3 bases from J, with 15 bases between. The CDR3 is made up of 16 amino acids. The DNA of the CDR3 is TGTGCCAGCAGCCAAGCCGAACAGGAGTTTTACACTGAAGCTTTCTTT. Amino acids: CASSQAEQEFYTEAFF.

This clonotype was seen ten or more times. The CDR3 DNA follows: TGTGCCAGCAGTGGGTGGACAGGGTCCCCTCTAGGTGGGGAGCTGTTTTTT. Translating gives CASSGWTGSPLGGELFF. The rearrangement links TRBV6-1 to TRBJ2-2; 8 bases fit TRBD1. From germline, CDR1 is MNHNS and CDR2 SASEGT. There are 17 residues in the CDR3. The ends lost 4 bases at V and 8 bases at J; junction bases unmatched: 15.

Note on this clonotype: It may be a read error: a sequence one base away is much more abundant. The rearrangement links TRBV20-1 to TRBJ2-5; TRBD2 is a possible D gene (6 bases). The CDR3 is 13 residues long. CDR1 and CDR2 (germline): DFQATT, SNEGSKA (reference sequence). For the CDR3, the DNA is TGCAGCGCCCGACTAGTAAGACGAGAGACCCAGTACTTC. Translating gives CSARLVRRETQYF.

Note on this clonotype: Mismatch with germline at one junction end may stem from a read error. This chain connects TRBV5-1 to TRBJ2-7; weak D call: TRBD2 (7 bases). Germline V lookup: CDR1 SGHRS, CDR2 YFSETQ. The CDR3 extends over 15 amino acids. DNA for the CDR3: TGCGCCCGCAGCAGCGAAGGGGGGGGGGGGTACGAGCAGTACTTC. Its translation: CARSSEGGGGYEQYF.

This clonotype has more than one count but fewer than ten. Given a much more abundant clone one base away, this may be a read error. V and J are TRBV6-2 or TRBV6-3 and TRBJ2-3; D unclear. The germline V gene encodes CDR1 MNHEY and CDR2 SVGEGT. Trimming stripped 7 bases from V and 0 bases from J, with 5 bases between. The CDR3 has 12 residues. CDR3 residues: CASIESTDTQYF. In DNA, the CDR3 is TGTGCCAGCATTGAGAGCACAGATACGCAGTATTTT.

This clonotype was seen many times. The chain recombines TRBV28 with TRBJ1-1, with D tentatively TRBD1 (5 bases). CDR1 and CDR2 (germline): MDHEN, SYDVKM. The CDR3 spans 13 residues. V was shortened by 8 bases and J by 6 bases, with 16 bases between the two germline ends. CDR3 in amino acids: CASSRGGVPEAFF. The DNA for the CDR3 is TGTGCCAGCTCAAGGGGAGGGGTCCCTGAAGCTTTCTTT.

This clonotype has more than one count but fewer than ten. The V and J genes are TRBV14 and TRBJ1-1, with 8 bases identical to TRBD1. From germline, CDR1 is SGHDN and CDR2 FVKESK. The CDR3 runs 14 residues. The trim removed 1 base at V and 3 bases at J, leaving 1 base unmatched. CDR3 coding DNA: TGTGCCAGCAGCCAAGGGACAGGGCACACTGAAGCTTTCTTT. Translated: CASSQGTGHTEAFF. The whole variable domain, remainder taken from reference TRBV14 and TRBJ1-1, is EAGVTQFPSHSVIEKGQTVTLRCDPISGHDNLYWYRRVMGKEIKFLLHFVKESKQDESGMPNNRFLAERTGGTYSTLKVQPAELEDSGVYFCASSQGTGHTEAFFGQGTRLTVV.

This clonotype showed up many times. The chain joins TRBV20-1 to TRBJ1-4; 9 bases line up with TRBD1. The germline CDR1 and CDR2 sequences are DFQATT and SNEGSKA (reference sequence). This CDR3 region has 17 residues. The trim removed 5 bases at V and 1 base at J, leaving 11 bases unmatched. The CDR3 spells CSALWTGVLRTNEKLFF. The CDR3 bases are TGCAGTGCTCTATGGACAGGGGTTTTACGAACTAATGAAAAACTGTTTTTT.

This clonotype occurred many times. The chain links TRBV29-1 to TRBJ2-3, with TRBD2 as a possible D gene (6 bases). Trimming removed 6 bases from V and 5 bases from J, with 24 bases in between. This CDR3 region has 16 residues. Germline V gene lookup returns CDR1 SQVTM and CDR2 ANQGSEA. CDR3 nucleotides: TGCAGCGTGGAGGGGTTGGGCGGGGTTTCGGAAGATACGCAGTATTTT. Amino acid sequence: CSVEGLGGVSEDTQYF.

The V gene is TRBV20-1, the J gene TRBJ1-2; D is unclear. The V end was cut by 1 base, the J end by 8 bases, with 11 bases between. In germline, CDR1 is DFQATT, CDR2 SNEGSKA (reference sequence). There are 12 residues in the CDR3. The CDR3 protein is CSARGQVVGYTF. CDR3 DNA: TGCAGTGCTAGAGGTCAGGTCGTAGGCTACACCTTC.

This chain connects TRBV30 to TRBJ2-6; D is possibly TRBD1 (6 bases). The CDR3 runs 15 residues. V was shortened by 4 bases and J by 4 bases, with 14 bases between the two germline ends. Germline CDR1 GTSNPN, CDR2 SVGIG (reference sequence). CDR3 region: CAWNHRDQGANVLTF. CDR3 nucleotide sequence: TGTGCCTGGAACCACAGGGATCAAGGGGCCAACGTCCTGACTTTC.

This clonotype was recorded many times. The chain couples TRBV29-1 to TRBJ1-1; possibly TRBD1 for D (5 bases). The CDR3 has 15 residues. Germline CDR1 and CDR2: SQVTM and ANQGSEA. The V and J ends lost 4 bases and 0 bases respectively, with 15 bases between them. The CDR3 DNA sequence: TGCAGCGTTGCACCTAACAGGCGATTGAACACTGAAGCTTTCTTT. Translated: CSVAPNRRLNTEAFF.

In its sample, this clonotype is medium-sized. The chain carries TRBV4-1 and TRBJ1-2; D remains ambiguous. V was pared by 4 bases and J by 2 bases, with 14 bases between. From germline, CDR1 is MGHRA and CDR2 YSYEKL. The CDR3 totals 15 residues. The CDR3 loop reads CASSPGIGGNYGYTF. The DNA of the CDR3 is TGCGCCAGCAGCCCGGGGATAGGCGGGAACTATGGCTACACCTTC.

V is TRBV9 and J is TRBJ2-1; 8 bases align to TRBD2. The CDR3 sequence is 14 residues long. Germline trimming cut 7 bases from V and 4 bases from J; bases unmatched to any gene: 7. Looked up from germline, CDR1 is SGDLS and CDR2 is YYNGEE. CDR3 DNA sequence: TGTGCCAGCGCCCACAGCGGGGGTTACAATGAGCAGTTCTTC. This codes for CASAHSGGYNEQFF.

The V gene is TRBV7-7, the J gene TRBJ2-2; no reliable D call. V dropped 6 bases and J dropped 0 bases, with 8 bases sitting between them. The CDR3 loop spans 14 amino acids. The germline gives CDR1 SSHAT, CDR2 FNYEAQ (reference sequence). CDR3 DNA sequence: TGTGCCAGCAGGGAAGGAGCGAACACCGGGGAGCTGTTTTTT. Translated: CASREGANTGELFF. Using reference TRBV7-7 and TRBJ2-2 for the parts outside the CDR3, the full variable domain is GAGVSQSPRYKVTKRGQDVTLRCDPISSHATLYWYQQALGQGPEFLTYFNYEAQPDKSGLPSDRFSAERPEGSISTLTIQRTEQRDSAMYRCASREGANTGELFFGEGSRLTVL.

This clonotype was found many times. This chain connects TRBV5-6 to TRBJ2-5; a possible D gene is TRBD2 (6 bases). The CDR3 length is 15 residues. The germline V and J ends were trimmed by 2 bases and 4 bases, with 15 bases remaining between them. Per the germline V gene, CDR1 is SGHDT and CDR2 is YYEEEE. CDR3 coding DNA: TGTGCCAGCAGCTTACTTAACGCGGAGGGAGAGACCCAGTACTTC. Translation: CASSLLNAEGETQYF.

The sample holds many counts of this clonotype. V and J are TRBV27 and TRBJ2-5; 8 bases line up with TRBD1. The CDR3 runs to 13 residues. V lost 6 bases to trimming and J lost 1 base; unmatched junction nucleotides: 1. Germline values: CDR1 MNHEY, CDR2 SMNVEV (reference sequence). Written as DNA, the CDR3 is TGTGCCAGCAGAGGGACAGGCCAAGAGACCCAGTACTTC. Its translation is CASRGTGQETQYF.

This clonotype has at least ten counts. This rearrangement joins TRBV3-1 to TRBJ2-7, with D possibly being TRBD1 (5 bases). Per germline, CDR1 LGHDT and CDR2 YNNKEL (reference sequence). V was clipped by 4 bases and J by 0 bases, with 13 bases between them. The CDR3 consists of 15 residues. In DNA form, the CDR3 reads TGTGCCAGCAGCCCCGCAGGGCCTTACTCCTACGAGCAGTACTTC. It codes for CASSPAGPYSYEQYF.

This clonotype was detected many times. This rearrangement joins TRBV6-2 or TRBV6-3 to TRBJ1-6, with TRBD1 as a possible D gene (5 bases). This CDR3 spans 15 amino acids. Between the trimmed V and J ends, which lost 4 bases and 4 bases, there was a span of 11 bases. Germline-derived CDR1 and CDR2 are MNHEY and SVGEGT. The CDR3 sequence: CASSSGTGYNSPLHF. The CDR3 DNA is TGTGCCAGCAGTTCGGGGACGGGTTATAATTCACCCCTCCACTTT.

The chain is built from TRBV9 and TRBJ1-6; no clear D. Germline V gene sequence: CDR1 SGDLS, CDR2 YYNGEE. V was shortened by 4 bases and J by 11 bases, with 16 bases between the two germline ends. CDR3 length: 14 residues. CDR3 bases: TGTGCCAGCAGCCCCGGGAGGTTTGTGACACCCCTCCACTTT. It codes for CASSPGRFVTPLHF.

This clonotype has at least ten counts. V usage is TRBV20-1 and J usage is TRBJ1-2; tentative D call: TRBD1 (6 bases). The CDR3 runs 14 residues. Germline V gene data show CDR1 as DFQATT and CDR2 as SNEGSKA (reference sequence). V lost 5 bases, J lost 1 base, and 14 bases lay in between. CDR3: CSAPSIGGNYGYTF. In DNA form, the CDR3 reads TGCAGTGCTCCCTCCATAGGGGGTAACTATGGCTACACCTTC.

The table lists this clonotype with a count of one. One junction end disagrees with the germline gene, perhaps due to a read error. The genes are TRBV7-2 and TRBJ2-3; D may be TRBD2 (7 bases). The J call may be incorrect, as the DNA end agrees better with TRBJ2-5. The CDR3 sequence is 16 residues long. CDR1 SGHTA and CDR2 FQGNSA come from the germline V gene. DNA for the CDR3: TGTGCCCGCAGCTTAAGGGGGGGCGGGAGTCAGGGGACCCAGTACTTC. This encodes CARSLRGGGSQGTQYF.

This clonotype was seen at least ten times. The chain couples TRBV6-4 to TRBJ2-3; maybe TRBD1 (6 bases). Looked up from germline, CDR1 is MRHNA and CDR2 is SNTAGT. The germline V and J ends were trimmed by 2 bases and 0 bases, with 9 bases remaining between them. The CDR3 has 15 amino acids. The CDR3, as DNA: TGTGCCAGCAGTGACGGGACAACTAGCACAGATACGCAGTATTTT. It translates to CASSDGTTSTDTQYF.

This clonotype was detected many times. The chain links TRBV11-1 to TRBJ2-5, with TRBD2 matching 11 bases. The CDR3 runs to 17 residues. Germline V gene data show CDR1 as SGHAT and CDR2 as FQDESV (reference sequence). The junction had 12 bases not matched to a gene; V was cut back by 4 bases and J by 5 bases. CDR3 protein: CASSSRATSGNRETQYF. Here the CDR3 DNA reads TGTGCCAGCAGCTCTAGGGCGACTAGCGGGAATCGTGAGACCCAGTACTTC. Together with reference TRBV11-1 and TRBJ2-5, the CDR3 gives the full variable domain: EAEVAQSPRYKITEKSQAVAFWCDPISGHATLYWYRQILGQGPELLVQFQDESVVDDSQLPKDRFSAERLKGVDSTLKIQPAELGDSAMYLCASSSRATSGNRETQYFGPGTRLLVL.

Many counts were recorded for this clonotype. The chain carries TRBV20-1 and TRBJ2-3, with 7 positions matching TRBD1. Germline-derived CDR1 and CDR2 are DFQATT and SNEGSKA (reference sequence). The CDR3 length is 15 residues. The V segment lost 6 bases and the J segment 1 base; nucleotides outside the gene matches: 10. CDR3 in amino acids: CSARTRQGRTDTQYF. The CDR3 DNA is TGCAGTGCGAGAACTCGACAGGGCCGCACAGATACGCAGTATTTT.

This clonotype was counted ten times or more. This chain joins TRBV20-1 and TRBJ1-2; the match to TRBD1 covers 8 bases. There are 13 residues in the CDR3. V shed 6 bases, J shed 2 bases, and the junction held 5 bases outside the gene matches. Germline V lookup: CDR1 DFQATT, CDR2 SNEGSKA (reference sequence). CDR3 residues: CSAAGGKNYGYTF. The CDR3, as DNA: TGCAGTGCAGCAGGGGGCAAGAACTATGGCTACACCTTC.